One sample yielded the 17 T cell receptor beta chains listed below, sequenced in a study of blood T cell repertoires in COVID-19 (dated by TCRdb to the early 2020s). Library method: the immunoSEQ multiplex PCR assay. Drawn from immuneACCESS, this table holds only the in-frame rearrangements with V and J called that TCRdb kept. Clones are partly lost; checked studies trace under half to an unresolved V gene and leave the rest unexplained. The sample has around 25,000 clones on record, about nine tenths of them singletons. The ten largest clones take up around 8.9% of the sample. Sequencing used peripheral blood. The receptor set was obtained from an older man with acute or convalescent COVID-19.

V and J are TRBV5-1 and TRBJ2-2; 8 nucleotides align to TRBD2. The germline V gene has CDR1 SGHRS and CDR2 YFSETQ. V lost 4 bases, J lost 6 bases, and 11 bases stayed unmatched. The CDR3 has 16 residues. CDR3 loop: CASSAEALAGSGELFF. The CDR3, as DNA: TGCGCCAGCAGCGCTGAGGCTCTAGCGGGTTCCGGGGAGCTGTTTTTT.

In its sample, this clone was seen once. This sequence joins TRBV6-1 and TRBJ2-2; D might be TRBD1 (6 bases). Trimming took 3 bases from V and 3 from J, leaving 8 bases between them. CDR1 MNHNS and CDR2 SASEGT come from the germline V gene. This CDR3 has 14 amino acids. In DNA form, the CDR3 reads TGTGCCAGCAGTGACAGGGGAGACACCGGGGAGCTGTTTTTT. It codes for CASSDRGDTGELFF.

The rearrangement links TRBV4-1 to TRBJ2-5; 9 bases are a match to TRBD2. Trimming cost V 3 bases and J 2 bases; bases outside gene matches: 1. This CDR3 spans 14 amino acids. Germline CDR1 reads MGHRA; CDR2 reads YSYEKL. The CDR3: CASSHLAGQETQYF. In nucleotides, the CDR3 is TGCGCCAGCAGCCATCTAGCGGGGCAAGAGACCCAGTACTTC.

The rearrangement uses TRBV18 and TRBJ2-2, with TRBD2 as a possible D gene (7 bases). Germline lookup yields CDR1 KGHSH and CDR2 LQKENI. The CDR3 is made up of 16 amino acids. V was trimmed by 6 bases and J by 3 bases, leaving 17 bases between them. CDR3 sequence (DNA): TGTGCCAGCTCCCTCCTTAGAGGGGGGGACACCGGGGAGCTGTTTTTT. Translated: CASSLLRGGDTGELFF.

The rearrangement uses TRBV19 and TRBJ1-5, with TRBD1 as a possible D gene (5 bases). The CDR3 runs 15 residues. Trimming pared 6 bases from V and 0 bases from J, leaving 12 bases between. The V gene's germline CDR1 is LNHDA and CDR2 SQIVND (reference sequence). Written as DNA, the CDR3 is TGTGCCAGTAGAGGGGCAGATCGTAGCAATCAGCCCCAGCATTTT. It specifies CASRGADRSNQPQHF.

The V and J genes are TRBV12-3 or TRBV12-4 and TRBJ2-7; D might be TRBD2 (6 bases). Trimming removed 5 bases at V and 2 bases at J, with 10 bases between. The CDR3 runs to 13 residues. The CDR3 coding sequence is TGTGCCAGCAGTCGGGGAGGTACCTACGAGCAGTACTTC. Its translation is CASSRGGTYEQYF.

CDR3 DNA sequence: TGTGCCAGCAGCGTAGGCGCGGGACTGAACACCGGGGAGCTGTTTTTT. This gives the protein CASSVGAGLNTGELFF. The rearrangement uses TRBV9 and TRBJ2-2; weak D call: TRBD2 (6 bases). Germline CDR1 SGDLS, CDR2 YYNGEE. This CDR3 spans 16 amino acids. V dropped 0 bases and J dropped 1 base, with 10 bases sitting between them. The full variable domain, with the rest looked up from reference TRBV9 and TRBJ2-2, is DSGVTQTPKHLITATGQRVTLRCSPRSGDLSVYWYQQSLDQGLQFLIQYYNGEERAKGNILERFSAQQFPDLHSELNLSSLELGDSALYFCASSVGAGLNTGELFFGEGSRLTVL.

The chain employs TRBV24-1 and TRBJ2-3; D might be TRBD1 (7 bases). Per germline, CDR1 KGHDR and CDR2 SFDVKD. V lost 3 bases, J lost 4 bases, and 16 bases lay in between. The CDR3 is 16 amino acids. DNA for the CDR3: TGTGCCACCAGTGATCCGCGGGACAGTTATCCAGATACGCAGTATTTT. Amino acid sequence: CATSDPRDSYPDTQYF.

The chain is built from TRBV5-4 and TRBJ2-5; tentatively, D is TRBD2 (6 bases). Deletions cut 2 bases from V and 4 bases from J, with 12 bases between. Germline V gene sequence: CDR1 SGHNT, CDR2 YYREEE (reference sequence). This CDR3 is built from 14 residues. CDR3 DNA: TGTGCCAGCAGCTTCCCGGGAGTAGGAGAGACCCAGTACTTC. Its protein is CASSFPGVGETQYF.

V gene TRBV4-1 combines with J gene TRBJ1-5, with 8 bases fitting TRBD1. V gave up 3 bases and J gave up 3 bases; unmatched junction bases: 4. The CDR3 covers 15 residues. Germline V CDR1 and CDR2: MGHRA, YSYEKL. CDR3 loop: CASSHAGGFNQPQHF. DNA of the CDR3: TGCGCCAGCAGCCATGCAGGGGGCTTCAATCAGCCCCAGCATTTT.

The chain has TRBV4-1 and TRBJ1-4, with 10 bases identical to TRBD1. This CDR3 spans 16 amino acids. Germline V CDR1 and CDR2: MGHRA, YSYEKL. The V segment lost 0 bases and the J segment 4 bases; nucleotides outside the gene matches: 2. The CDR3 DNA follows: TGCGCCAGCAGCCAAGACGGGACAGGGGATAATGAAAAACTGTTTTTT. Translating it yields CASSQDGTGDNEKLFF.

The chain combines TRBV11-2 with TRBJ2-7; unclear D gene. Germline V gives CDR1 SGHAT, CDR2 FQNNGV. The CDR3 has 17 amino acids. V lost 6 bases, J lost 2 bases, and 23 bases lay in between. The CDR3 sequence: CASRLPVGTLEAYEQYF. The CDR3 nucleotides are TGTGCCAGCAGGCTGCCCGTGGGCACATTAGAAGCCTACGAGCAGTACTTC.

The chain joins TRBV2 to TRBJ2-1; D is possibly TRBD1 (5 bases). Germline-derived CDR1 and CDR2 are SNHLY and FYNNEI. V gave up 3 bases and J gave up 8 bases, with 14 bases separating them. The length of the CDR3 is 14 residues. CDR3 amino acids: CASSDRAGMDEQFF. The CDR3, as DNA: TGTGCCAGCAGTGATAGAGCAGGGATGGATGAGCAGTTCTTC. The full variable domain, its missing parts supplied by reference TRBV2 and TRBJ2-1, is EPEVTQTPSHQVTQMGQEVILRCVPISNHLYFYWYRQILGQKVEFLVSFYNNEISEKSEIFDDQFSVERPDGSNFTLKIRSTKLEDSAMYFCASSDRAGMDEQFFGPGTRLTVL.

CDR3 bases: TGTGCCAGCAGCCGTTCGTGGAGCTCCTACAATGAGCAGTTCTTC. Encoded protein: CASSRSWSSYNEQFF. V gene TRBV6-5 combines with J gene TRBJ2-1; D remains ambiguous. Germline V gene sequence: CDR1 MNHEY, CDR2 SVGAGI. The CDR3 consists of 15 residues. V gave up 6 bases and J gave up 0 bases, with 12 bases separating them.

In this sample, this clone turned up once. The J gene is TRBJ2-7, the V gene TRBV18, with 8 nucleotides matching TRBD1. The V gene end was trimmed by 5 bases and the J gene end by 3 bases; junction bases not matched to a gene: 6. The CDR3 loop spans 14 amino acids. Germline V gene sequence: CDR1 KGHSH, CDR2 LQKENI. The CDR3 DNA is TGTGCCAGCTCAGCCAGGACAGGGTACTACGAGCAGTACTTC. Its translation: CASSARTGYYEQYF.

The V gene is TRBV7-9, the J gene TRBJ1-2; a possible D gene is TRBD1 (5 bases). The V end was cut by 7 bases, the J end by 2 bases, with 20 bases between. The CDR3 extends over 16 amino acids. Germline loops: CDR1 SEHNR, CDR2 FQNEAQ (reference sequence). DNA of the CDR3: TGTGCCAGCACCCGGCGGGGAGGGGAAAGCAACTATGGCTACACCTTC. It specifies CASTRRGGESNYGYTF. The variable domain in full, completed from reference TRBV7-9 and TRBJ1-2, reads DTGVSQNPRHKITKRGQNVTFRCDPISEHNRLYWYRQTLGQGPEFLTYFQNEAQLEKSRLLSDRFSAERPKGSFSTLEIQRTEQGDSAMYLCASTRRGGESNYGYTFGSGTRLTVV.

CDR3 region: CASSPLLASTGELFF. The CDR3 nucleotides are TGTGCCAGCAGCCCGTTGCTAGCTAGCACCGGGGAGCTGTTTTTT. V usage is TRBV28 and J usage is TRBJ2-2; D possibly corresponds to TRBD2 (5 bases). CDR1 and CDR2 from the germline V gene are MDHEN and SYDVKM. This CDR3 has 15 residues. V lost 6 bases to trimming and J lost 4 bases, with 15 bases between them.